The 8 T cell receptor beta chains below were found in one sample sequenced in a study of PD-1 blockade in classical Hodgkin lymphoma. Sequenced by immunoSEQ multiplex PCR; TCRdb stores in-frame clones only, minus some. The profile shows some 96,000 clones, roughly 88% of them singletons. Every one of the patients relapsed after autologous stem cell transplantation (brentuximab vedotin exposure was variable). The material was peripheral blood mononuclear cells (PBMCs), obtained at baseline. These receptor sequences come from a human donor with classical Hodgkin lymphoma.

V usage is TRBV5-1 and J usage is TRBJ1-1, with a weak D call TRBD1 (6 bases). The V end lost 0 bases, the J end lost 4 bases, and 13 bases lay between the germline ends. The length of the CDR3 is 15 residues. Germline V lookup: CDR1 SGHRS, CDR2 YFSETQ. This CDR3 reads CASSLEPGGGTEAFF. DNA of the CDR3: TGCGCCAGCAGCTTGGAACCAGGAGGGGGCACTGAAGCTTTCTTT.

As to this clone: Different DNA sequences within this sample yield the same CDR3. The V gene is TRBV9, the J gene TRBJ1-3, with D unclear. This CDR3 is 14 amino acids long. Germline CDR1 reads SGDLS; CDR2 reads YYNGEE. The V gene lost 0 bases and the J gene lost 1 base, with 5 bases spanning the gap. The CDR3 DNA reads TGTGCCAGCAGCGTAGGGTCTTCTGGAAACACCATATATTTT. Translating it yields CASSVGSSGNTIYF.

This chain connects TRBV5-1 to TRBJ1-6; TRBD1 matches at 10 bases. CDR1 is SGHRS, CDR2 YFSETQ, per germline. The junction had 3 bases not matched to a gene; V was cut back by 6 bases and J by 3 bases. The CDR3 runs to 15 residues. The CDR3 DNA sequence: TGCGCCAGCACCCGGGACAGGGGCTATAATTCACCCCTCCACTTT. This sequence encodes CASTRDRGYNSPLHF.

On this clone: A far more abundant clone sits one base away, making this likely a read error. The V gene is TRBV4-2, the J gene TRBJ2-1; D ambiguous. CDR3 length: 12 amino acids. V shed 0 bases and J shed 10 bases, with 7 bases lying between them. Germline values: CDR1 LGHNA, CDR2 YNFKEQ. CDR3: CASSQDAVEQFF. CDR3 nucleotides: TGTGCCAGCAGCCAAGACGCCGTGGAGCAGTTCTTC.

This chain connects TRBV29-1 to TRBJ2-1, with D hard to call. The CDR3 extends over 12 amino acids. With 6 bases removed from V and 3 bases from J, the gap between germline ends came to 9 bases. CDR1 is SQVTM, CDR2 ANQGSEA, per germline. The CDR3 DNA is TGCAGCGTGGACCCTAGCTACAATGAGCAGTTCTTC. The encoded protein is CSVDPSYNEQFF.

The rearrangement links TRBV2 to TRBJ2-1, with 7 bases matching TRBD2. The trim removed 4 bases at V and 8 bases at J, leaving 14 bases unmatched. CDR1 is SNHLY and CDR2 is FYNNEI in the germline V gene. The CDR3 runs to 16 residues. This CDR3 reads CASSGFETSRFYEQFF. CDR3 nucleotide sequence: TGTGCCAGCAGTGGTTTCGAGACTAGCCGGTTCTATGAGCAGTTCTTC.

This sequence joins TRBV28 and TRBJ1-5, with D unresolved. The germline V gene has CDR1 MDHEN and CDR2 SYDVKM. CDR3 length: 12 residues. The V end lost 6 bases, the J end lost 6 bases, and 9 bases lay between the germline ends. The CDR3 bases are TGTGCCAGCAGACTAACCGGTCAGCCCCAGCATTTT. This codes for CASRLTGQPQHF.

The chain couples TRBV5-5 to TRBJ2-5; 9 nucleotides agree with TRBD1. The V gene's germline CDR1 is SGHKS and CDR2 YYEKEE (reference sequence). The CDR3 has 15 residues. V was pared by 3 bases and J by 6 bases, with 9 bases of the junction left unmatched. Here the CDR3 reads CASSSSGTGPKTQYF. The DNA of the CDR3 is TGTGCCAGCAGCTCCTCCGGGACAGGGCCAAAGACCCAGTACTTC.